These T cell receptor beta chains were read from a single sample in a study of cytomegalovirus exposure and HLA in healthy donors. Profiled with immunoSEQ multiplex PCR; TCRdb holds only in-frame clones, not every one. The sample consists of roughly 150,000 clones, 70% to 90% of them appearing once. Sequenced input: PBMCs. Receptors originate from a man aged 18 to 29 in good health and CMV-seropositive. Both conserved end residues are part of each CDR3. The D gene is left open where the match is weak. The listing skips clone size in some rows; elsewhere it reads once, few, many or a size class.

>-|few|15|TRBJ1-1|TRBV10-3
TGTGCCATCAGTCGCGGAGAGGGCCAGAACACTGAAGCTTTCTTT
CAISRGEGQNTEAFF
>-|once|13|TRBJ2-7|TRBV19
TGTGCCAGTAGCAGGGGAATAGGTTACGAGCAGTACTTC
CASSRGIGYEQYF
>-|-|11|TRBJ2-7|TRBV7-9
TGTGCCAGCAGTTTTGAGCACGAGCAGTACTTC
CASSFEHEQYF
>-|-|14|TRBJ1-2|TRBV9
TGTGCCAGCAGCGTAGGTGTGGGGCTCTATGGCTACACCTTC
CASSVGVGLYGYTF
>TRBD1|-|16|TRBJ2-5|TRBV7-8
TGTGCCAGCAGCTTAGCAGCAGGGGGCGCGGGAGAGACCCAGTACTTC
CASSLAAGGAGETQYF
>-|-|14|TRBJ2-3|TRBV19
TGTGCCAGTAGCGAACTCAGACAGGCAGATACGCAGTATTTT
CASSELRQADTQYF
>-|-|15|TRBJ1-5|TRBV19
TGTGCCAGTAGTGATCAACAGGGTCTCAATCAGCCCCAGCATTTT
CASSDQQGLNQPQHF
>TRBD2|few|16|TRBJ2-7|TRBV7-6
TGTGCCAGCAGCTTGCCGACTAGCGGGAGTTCGGGCGAGCAGTACTTC
CASSLPTSGSSGEQYF
>TRBD1|-|14|TRBJ2-7|TRBV5-6
TGTGCCAGCAGCTGGGGACAGGGGGCCTACGAGCAGTACTTC
CASSWGQGAYEQYF
>-|-|15|TRBJ2-1|TRBV29-1
TGCAGCGTTGAGGGTCGACAGAAGAAAGACAATGAGCAGTTCTTC
CSVEGRQKKDNEQFF
>-|-|16|TRBJ2-2|TRBV14
TGTGCCAGCAGCCAATTTACCCCGAGTCGGGCCGGGGAGCTGTTTTTT
CASSQFTPSRAGELFF
>TRBD2|once|15|TRBJ2-5|TRBV5-1
TGCGCCAGCAGCTTGGCTGCGGGAGGAGGTGAGACCCAGTACTTC
CASSLAAGGGETQYF
>TRBD1|-|16|TRBJ1-1|TRBV7-8
TGTGCCAGCAGCCCCCGAGGTGACAGGGTCGACACTGAAGCTTTCTTT
CASSPRGDRVDTEAFF
>TRBD1|-|13|TRBJ2-7|TRBV27
TGTGCCAGCAGGCGGACAGGAGCCTACGAGCAGTACTTC
CASRRTGAYEQYF
>-|-|17|TRBJ1-2|TRBV7-9
TGTGCCAGCAGCTTATTTGCGGGGCCGCTCGGAGACTATGGCTACACCTTC
CASSLFAGPLGDYGYTF
>-|-|15|TRBJ2-5|TRBV7-9
TGTGCCAGCAGCTCCAGGGGCTTTGGGCAAGAGACCCAGTACTTC
CASSSRGFGQETQYF
>-|-|16|TRBJ2-3|TRBV4-2
TGTGCCAGCAGCCCCGGGCGAGCGGGTCTCACAGATACGCAGTATTTT
CASSPGRAGLTDTQYF
>-|once|16|TRBJ2-3|TRBV21-1
TGTGCCAGCATAGCGGGCCCGCTACTTAGCACAGATACGCAGTATTTT
CASIAGPLLSTDTQYF
>TRBD1|-|14|TRBJ1-2|TRBV30
TGTGCCTGGAGTGTACAGGGGTTGAACTATGGCTACACCTTC
CAWSVQGLNYGYTF
>TRBD1|-|12|TRBJ2-7|TRBV9
TGTGCCAGCAGCTTGACAGGGGGTAAGCAGTACTTC
CASSLTGGKQYF
>TRBD2|once|16|TRBJ2-2|TRBV11-2
TGTGCCAGCAGTCCTAAAGCGGGAGCTGATCCCGGGGAGCTGTTTTTT
CASSPKAGADPGELFF
>-|few|14|TRBJ2-7|TRBV7-6
TGTGCCAGCAGTCTGACGGGGAGCTCCTACGAGCAGTACTTC
CASSLTGSSYEQYF
>TRBD1|-|13|TRBJ1-6|TRBV27
TGTGCCAGCGGGACAGGGCTTAATTCACCCCTCCACTTT
CASGTGLNSPLHF
>-|-|13|TRBJ2-7|TRBV30
TGTGCCTCTACGATGCCTTGGGCGCGAGAGCAGTACTTC
CASTMPWAREQYF